This T cell receptor (beta chain) is drawn from a study of T cell repertoires in cytomegalovirus infection. Study summary: Alongside well-studied HLA-B-restricted CMV epitopes, recently identified HLA-C-restricted CMV epitopes were also used. It can be stated that public TCR beta signatures indicated CMV infection as well as a matching HLA type. Study-level findings and limits: Dominating the ex vivo response were TCR beta clonotypes that were CMV-specific and HLA-C-restricted.

TCRdb processed the reads anew with MiXCR; each CDR3 protein has one entry. This table holds around 900,000 distinct CDR3 sequences, around 32% found once. Details on this clonotype: Its cognate antigen is unknown.

Sequences were derived from cultured CD8+ T cells from PBMCs, sampled from culture after CMV antigen stimulation. This TCR was sampled from a human donor in good health (CMV status not recorded). Some clones in this sample may be carry-over from other donors' samples.

DNA of the CDR3: TGCGCCAGCAGCTTGCGGACAGGGGGCGCCCTTAATGAAAAACTGTTTTTT. This sequence encodes CASSLRTGGALNEKLFF. J is TRBJ1-4 and V is TRBV5-1; 11 nucleotides match TRBD1. Germline V CDR1 and CDR2: SGHRS, YFSETQ. The CDR3 totals 17 residues. The V gene end was trimmed by 1 base and the J gene end by 4 bases; junction bases not matched to a gene: 6.